This T cell receptor beta chain comes out of a study of T cells after yellow fever vaccination. Study-wide points: Weaker, the secondary response peaked sooner, at day 5 versus 15. Most primary-vaccination clones recurred post-booster (under 98% CD4, roughly 87% CD8). Although most clonotypes did not, a small share appeared in both CD4 and CD8 compartments.

Template switching with 5'RACE generated the TCR cDNA and added a universal primer site and UMIs. TCRdb called the 5' RACE reads again in MiXCR, with one record for every CDR3 protein. The sample shows 250,000 to 300,000 distinct CDR3 sequences, roughly 13% of them seen only once. The ends lost 0 bases at V and 6 bases at J; junction bases unmatched: 5. CDR1 LNHNV and CDR2 YYDKDF come from the germline V gene (reference sequence). The CDR3 consists of 15 residues. This clonotype was seen repeatedly, ten times or more. Its antigen remains unidentified. This receptor was obtained from a man aged 25-40 years who received the YFV17D yellow fever vaccine. The V and J genes are TRBV15 and TRBJ2-3, with 8 positions matching TRBD1. The sequenced sample was CD4+ T cells sorted from PBMCs, obtained 45 days after the yellow fever booster vaccination. The CDR3 sequence: CATSREQGGRDTQYF. DNA of the CDR3: TGTGCCACCAGCAGAGAACAGGGGGGTAGGGATACGCAGTATTTT. Full variable domain (rest looked up from reference TRBV15 and TRBJ2-3): DAMVIQNPRYQVTQFGKPVTLSCSQTLNHNVMYWYQQKSSQAPKLLFHYYDKDFNNEADTPDNFQSRRPNTSFCFLDIRSPGLGDTAMYLCATSREQGGRDTQYFGPGTRLTVL.